One sample yielded the 17 T cell receptor beta chains listed below, sequenced in a study of molecular identifiers for immune sequencing clone quantification. Via MiXCR, TCRdb re-called the PCR reads, giving one row per CDR3 protein. The table lists 600,000 to 650,000 distinct CDR3 sequences, 20% of them singletons. Sequencing was done on a sample of naive CD8+ T cells from blood, with Jurkat cell RNA spiked in. Subset here: FACS-sorted CD8+CD4-CCR7+CD45RA+ naive T cells. The origin of the receptors is a human donor in good health. Some libraries in this study had Jurkat cell RNA spiked in.

This clonotype was seen repeatedly, ten times or more. The chain couples TRBV12-3 or TRBV12-4 to TRBJ2-7; 11 bases agree with TRBD2. The CDR3 is 14 residues long. V shed 6 bases, J shed 4 bases, and the junction held 5 bases outside the gene matches. CDR3 DNA: TGTGCCAGCAGACCTGGACTAGCGGGTTACGAGCAGTACTTC. This sequence encodes CASRPGLAGYEQYF.

This clonotype has a count of ten or more. The rearrangement links TRBV9 to TRBJ2-5, with TRBD2 as a possible D gene (5 bases). The CDR3 contains 14 residues. V lost 3 bases and J lost 1, with 10 bases in between. The germline CDR1 and CDR2 sequences are SGDLS and YYNGEE. The CDR3 reads CASSAPDSQETQYF. The CDR3 DNA is TGTGCCAGCAGCGCCCCGGACTCCCAAGAGACCCAGTACTTC.

This clonotype was seen repeatedly, ten times or more. J is TRBJ2-4 and V is TRBV4-2; TRBD2 matches 9 bases. CDR1 is LGHNA, CDR2 YNFKEQ, per germline. The V segment lost 0 bases and the J segment 8 bases; nucleotides outside the gene matches: 14. The CDR3 contains 18 residues. The CDR3 region is CASSQDPAGGSTIDIQYF. The CDR3 DNA sequence: TGTGCCAGCAGCCAAGATCCAGCGGGAGGCTCTACGATCGACATTCAGTACTTC.

This sequence joins TRBV9 and TRBJ1-6; a weak D match, TRBD1 (5 bases). The CDR3 has 16 residues. V lost 3 bases to trimming and J lost 6 bases, with 16 bases between them. Germline CDR1 SGDLS, CDR2 YYNGEE. The CDR3 coding sequence is TGTGCCAGCAGCGCGGCAAAAAAAGGGGTTAATTCACCCCTCCACTTT. It encodes CASSAAKKGVNSPLHF.

This clonotype was seen a handful of times. The V and J genes are TRBV5-4 and TRBJ2-3; 14 positions match TRBD2. The CDR3 is 17 amino acids. V shed 0 bases, J shed 5 bases, and the junction held 5 bases outside the gene matches. Germline CDR1 and CDR2: SGHNT and YYREEE (reference sequence). The CDR3 DNA sequence: TGTGCCAGCAGCTTGGTGGGACTAGCGGGGGAGGGAGATACGCAGTATTTT. This translates into CASSLVGLAGEGDTQYF.

In this sample, this clonotype turned up once. A single base separates this from a much larger clone, so it may be a read error. This chain connects TRBV7-9 to TRBJ1-6; weak D call: TRBD1 (5 bases). The CDR3 covers 16 residues. Germline lookup yields CDR1 SEHNR and CDR2 FQNEAQ (reference sequence). This CDR3 is CVSSDSPAAARSPLHF. CDR3 bases: TGTGTCAGCAGCGACAGCCCCGCCGCCGCGCGATCACCCCTCCACTTT.

The sample holds a few counts of this clonotype. This rearrangement joins TRBV27 to TRBJ2-3; D tentatively fits TRBD1 or TRBD2 (5 bases each). This CDR3 has 16 amino acids. Trimming removed 4 bases at V and 4 bases at J, with 18 bases between. CDR1 is MNHEY, CDR2 SMNVEV, per germline (reference sequence). CDR3 residues: CASSSGPTSTADTQYF. The CDR3 DNA follows: TGTGCCAGCAGTTCGGGACCCACAAGTACTGCAGATACGCAGTATTTT.

As for this clonotype: Being one base from a much bigger clone, this may be a read error. The V and J genes are TRBV19 and TRBJ1-6, with TRBD1 matching over 7 bases. The CDR3 runs to 15 residues. CDR1 LNHDA and CDR2 SQIVND come from the germline V gene (reference sequence). The trim removed 5 bases at V and 6 bases at J, leaving 7 bases unmatched. For the CDR3, the DNA is TGTGCCAGTAGTTCTTACAGGGGAATTAATTCACCCCTCCACTTT. This codes for CASSSYRGINSPLHF.

This clonotype was found a few times. The CDR3 here is CASSLDGTGVGNEQYF. The CDR3 DNA follows: TGTGCCAGCAGCTTAGACGGGACAGGGGTTGGGAACGAGCAGTACTTC. The rearrangement joins TRBV13 to TRBJ2-7; 10 positions agree with TRBD1. J lost 5 bases, V lost 1 base, and 8 bases had no gene match. CDR1 PRHDT and CDR2 FYEKMQ come from the germline V gene (reference sequence). The CDR3 totals 16 residues.

This clonotype appeared many times. This chain joins TRBV20-1 and TRBJ2-7; D possibly uses TRBD1 or TRBD2 (5 bases each). This CDR3 region has 16 residues. Trimming removed 2 bases at V and 7 bases at J, with 24 bases between. Looked up from germline, CDR1 is DFQATT and CDR2 is SNEGSKA (reference sequence). In nucleotides, the CDR3 is TGCAGTGCTAGACCCCGGGACCAAGACGGGGTGTGGGAGCAGTACTTC. This encodes CSARPRDQDGVWEQYF.

The V call is TRBV11-2, the J call TRBJ2-5; possibly TRBD2 for D (7 bases). Germline lookup yields CDR1 SGHAT and CDR2 FQNNGV. The CDR3 length is 17 residues. Trimming took 1 base from V and 1 from J, leaving 16 bases between them. The CDR3 DNA reads as TGTGCCAGCAGCTTAGGTTCTTGGAGGGGGGGCCAAGAGACCCAGTACTTC. Translating it yields CASSLGSWRGGQETQYF. Complete variable domain (other parts from reference TRBV11-2 and TRBJ2-5): EAGVAQSPRYKIIEKRQSVAFWCNPISGHATLYWYQQILGQGPKLLIQFQNNGVVDDSQLPKDRFSAERLKGVDSTLKIQPAKLEDSAVYLCASSLGSWRGGQETQYFGPGTRLLVL.

This clonotype occurred a few times. The chain has TRBV4-1 and TRBJ2-7; maybe TRBD1 (5 bases). CDR1 and CDR2 (germline): MGHRA, YSYEKL. Trimming removed 0 bases at V and 0 bases at J, with 12 bases between. CDR3 size: 16 residues. CDR3 coding DNA: TGCGCCAGCAGCCAAGATCCGAGACAGAGCTCCTACGAGCAGTACTTC. It translates to CASSQDPRQSSYEQYF.

This clonotype was counted many times. V and J are TRBV19 and TRBJ2-6; 8 nucleotides match TRBD2. The V gene's germline CDR1 is LNHDA and CDR2 SQIVND (reference sequence). With V trimmed by 5 bases and J by 2 bases, 8 bases remained unmatched. CDR3 length equals 17 residues. The CDR3 DNA sequence: TGTGCCAGTAGTCAACGGGAGGGAATTGCTGGGGCCAACGTCCTGACTTTC. Translation: CASSQREGIAGANVLTF.

Only a few counts were recorded for this clonotype. V gene TRBV6-1 combines with J gene TRBJ1-4; D gene unclear. Germline CDR1 MNHNS, CDR2 SASEGT. This CDR3 contains 16 residues. V shed 2 bases and J shed 7 bases, with 17 bases lying between them. For the CDR3, the DNA is TGTGCCAGCAGTGAACTTACGTTGGGATTCGGTGAAAAACTGTTTTTT. This codes for CASSELTLGFGEKLFF.

In regard to this clonotype: A much larger clone sits a single nucleotide away, making a read error possible. The V gene is TRBV4-3, the J gene TRBJ1-4; perhaps TRBD1 as D (6 bases). Germline values: CDR1 LGHNA, CDR2 YSLEER. The CDR3 sequence is 16 residues long. The CDR3 nucleotides read TGCGCCAGCAGCCAAGAAGGACAGCTGTTTAATGAAAAACTGCTTTTT. It specifies CASSQEGQLFNEKLLF.

There are many counts of this clonotype. This rearrangement joins TRBV4-1 to TRBJ2-2; D could derive from TRBD1 or TRBD2 (5 bases each). Per the germline V gene, CDR1 is MGHRA and CDR2 is YSYEKL. Trimming cost V 2 bases and J 2 bases, with 12 bases left between them. CDR3 length: 16 amino acids. In DNA form, the CDR3 reads TGCGCCAGCAGCCAATCCGGGACGGTAAACACCGGGGAGCTGTTTTTT. This sequence encodes CASSQSGTVNTGELFF.

Turning to this clonotype: This could be a read error, since a much larger clone is one nucleotide away. This chain joins TRBV20-1 and TRBJ1-6; D gene ambiguous. V was trimmed by 1 base and J by 9 bases, leaving 19 bases between them. The germline V gene encodes CDR1 DFQATT and CDR2 SNEGSKA (reference sequence). There are 16 residues in the CDR3. For the CDR3, the DNA is TGCAGTGCTAGAGGTACCGTCCCCGGCCCTATTTCACCCCTCCACTTT. It yields the protein CSARGTVPGPISPLHF.